This T cell receptor beta chain was documented in a study of blood T cell repertoires in COVID-19. Study details: The analysed material was cDNA or gDNA that came from T cells, B-cell-depleted T cells, or PBMCs.

This CDR3 is 13 amino acids long. V lost 6 bases to trimming and J lost 3 bases, with 11 bases between them. Germline CDR1 and CDR2: MNHEY and SVGAGI. With regard to this clone: The same CDR3 also results from other DNA sequences found in this sample.

Authors' methods: Amplified reference gene primers provided the basis for estimating nucleated cell counts. TCRdb keeps only in-frame clones here, not all; method: immunoSEQ multiplex PCR. V, J and clone size are taken as reported in that table, and D and trimming were inferred from the DNA itself. The sample consists of approximately 300,000 clones, just under 90% of them appearing once. The chain employs TRBV6-5 and TRBJ1-1, with TRBD1 as a possible D gene (6 bases). This TCR was sampled from a woman between 25 and 40 years old with COVID-19, enrolled during active disease. Sequences were obtained from peripheral blood. The CDR3 is CASRRGRDTEAFF. The CDR3 nucleotides read TGTGCCAGCAGGAGGGGGAGAGACACTGAAGCTTTCTTT.